This T cell receptor (beta chain) was identified in a study of T cell repertoires in cytomegalovirus infection. Whole-study context: Used in the study were CMV epitopes, some recently identified and HLA-C-restricted, others well-studied and HLA-B-restricted. Study-level points and caveats: It was HLA-C-restricted CMV-specific TCR beta clonotypes that dominated the response ex vivo.

Via MiXCR, TCRdb re-called the reads, giving one row per CDR3 protein. The sample contains about a million distinct CDR3 sequences, around 32% of which appear only once. On this clonotype itself: Its antigen is unknown.

Germline trimming cut 6 bases from V and 7 bases from J; bases unmatched to any gene: 14. This CDR3 has 16 amino acids. Germline-derived CDR1 and CDR2 are MNHNY and SVGAGI (reference sequence). V usage is TRBV6-6 and J usage is TRBJ2-1, with TRBD2 identical over 8 bases. The origin of this receptor is a human donor in good health (CMV status not recorded). Some clones in this sample may be carry-over from other donors' samples. The source was cultured CD8+ T cells from PBMCs, collected from culture after CMV antigen stimulation. The CDR3 nucleotides are TGTGCCAGCAGAAGATCCAAAGACGGGGGGGGGAATGAGCAGTTCTTC. Translated, it gives CASRRSKDGGGNEQFF.